These 27 T cell receptor beta chains were all obtained from the same sample, sequenced in a study of blood T cell dynamics during melanoma immunotherapy. Time point described: week 3, after first cycle of checkpoint inhibitor. Produced via immunoSEQ multiplex PCR; TCRdb's table is partial and in-frame only. The repertoire holds some 2,500 clones, around 85% seen once, with around 15% in the top ten. Material: blood, obtained from a patient treated with checkpoint blockade. The receptor set was obtained from a human donor with melanoma.

The CDR3 spells CASSLGYGGHGGEQYF. The CDR3 DNA follows: TGTGCCAGCAGCTTGGGCTACGGGGGGCACGGGGGCGAGCAGTACTTC. The J gene is TRBJ2-7, the V gene TRBV7-9; tentatively, D is TRBD2 (7 bases). Germline assignment: CDR1 SEHNR and CDR2 FQNEAQ (reference sequence). This CDR3 is 16 amino acids long. V lost 3 bases and J 6 bases, leaving 21 bases between the germline ends.

This clone was found a few times. The rearrangement links TRBV2 to TRBJ2-7, with 10 bases matching TRBD1. V lost 4 bases, J lost 3 bases, and 0 bases stayed unmatched. Germline assignment: CDR1 SNHLY and CDR2 FYNNEI. The CDR3 is 13 residues long. The CDR3 reads CASSGTGGYEQYF. For the CDR3, the DNA is TGTGCCAGCAGTGGGACAGGGGGCTACGAGCAGTACTTC.

This clone is deemed large. The V and J genes are TRBV15 and TRBJ2-5; 7 nucleotides match TRBD2. This CDR3 spans 13 amino acids. Trimming cost V 5 bases and J 4 bases; bases outside gene matches: 4. In germline, CDR1 is LNHNV, CDR2 YYDKDF (reference sequence). CDR3 amino acids: CATSSVAGETQYF. CDR3 DNA: TGTGCCACCAGCTCTGTAGCGGGAGAGACCCAGTACTTC. Variable domain in full (rest from reference TRBV15 and TRBJ2-5): DAMVIQNPRYQVTQFGKPVTLSCSQTLNHNVMYWYQQKSSQAPKLLFHYYDKDFNNEADTPDNFQSRRPNTSFCFLDIRSPGLGDTAMYLCATSSVAGETQYFGPGTRLLVL.

This clone was counted between two and nine times. The chain is built from TRBV6-4 and TRBJ1-1; D possibly corresponds to TRBD1 (6 bases). Germline V lookup: CDR1 MRHNA, CDR2 SNTAGT. Trimming stripped 7 bases from V and 0 bases from J, with 12 bases between. The CDR3 contains 14 residues. The CDR3 sequence: CASTPTGLNTEAFF. The CDR3 DNA sequence: TGTGCCAGCACCCCAACAGGGCTGAACACTGAAGCTTTCTTT.

The chain joins TRBV6-5 to TRBJ2-7; D not resolved. V was clipped by 5 bases and J by 1 base, with 3 bases between them. The CDR3 covers 11 residues. Per germline, CDR1 MNHEY and CDR2 SVGAGI. The CDR3: CASSPSYEQYF. The CDR3 DNA is TGTGCCAGCAGTCCTTCCTACGAGCAGTACTTC.

The chain employs TRBV5-1 and TRBJ2-5, with 8 bases identical to TRBD2. Germline V gene data show CDR1 as SGHRS and CDR2 as YFSETQ. V trimming: 4 bases; J trimming: 5 bases; junction bases outside the gene matches: 10. The CDR3 contains 15 residues. The CDR3 DNA reads as TGCGCCAGCAGCGTGTACGGAGCGGGAGTGGAGACCCAGTACTTC. It translates to CASSVYGAGVETQYF.

J is TRBJ2-7 and V is TRBV11-1; D unclear. V lost 5 bases and J lost 6, with 20 bases in between. Germline-derived CDR1 and CDR2 are SGHAT and FQDESV (reference sequence). The CDR3 is made up of 15 amino acids. The CDR3 region has the DNA TGTGCCAGCAGCCAAGGAAGTGGGCAAAACGGCGAGCAGTACTTC. Protein: CASSQGSGQNGEQYF. The complete variable domain, with remaining parts taken from reference TRBV11-1 and TRBJ2-7, reads EAEVAQSPRYKITEKSQAVAFWCDPISGHATLYWYRQILGQGPELLVQFQDESVVDDSQLPKDRFSAERLKGVDSTLKIQPAELGDSAMYLCASSQGSGQNGEQYFGPGTRLTVT.

The gene calls are TRBV6-9 and TRBJ1-4; D perhaps matches TRBD1 (6 bases). Germline V gives CDR1 MNHGY, CDR2 SVAAGI. The CDR3 is 15 residues long. The germline V and J ends were trimmed by 3 bases and 4 bases, with 12 bases remaining between them. CDR3 coding DNA: TGTGCCAGCAGTTACGGAGGGGGGTTTAATGAAAAACTGTTTTTT. Protein sequence: CASSYGGGFNEKLFF.

In its sample, this clone was seen once. V gene TRBV6-5 combines with J gene TRBJ1-2, with 7 nucleotides matching TRBD1. Germline CDR1 and CDR2: MNHEY and SVGAGI. The CDR3 has 13 amino acids. V lost 1 base to trimming and J lost 8 bases; unmatched junction nucleotides: 4. CDR3 residues: CASSYLSGGGYTF. For the CDR3, the DNA is TGTGCCAGCAGTTACTTGTCAGGGGGAGGCTACACCTTC.

The rearrangement uses TRBV9 and TRBJ2-3; 9 bases map to TRBD2. This CDR3 is built from 17 residues. The trim removed 0 bases at V and 1 base at J, leaving 6 bases unmatched. Germline CDR1 SGDLS, CDR2 YYNGEE. CDR3 coding DNA: TGTGCCAGCAGCGTAGGTCGGGGACTAGCCCGCACAGATACGCAGTATTTT. This codes for CASSVGRGLARTDTQYF.

Note on this clone: One junction end does not reproduce the germline sequence, and a read error may be involved. The V and J genes are TRBV10-3 and TRBJ1-2; D is possibly TRBD1 (6 bases). CDR1 is ENHRY, CDR2 SYGVKD, per germline. This CDR3 contains 16 residues. In nucleotides, the CDR3 is TGTGCCAGCAGTTCTCTAGGGACACGGGAAGGGTATGGCTACACCTTC. This codes for CASSSLGTREGYGYTF.

The chain has TRBV4-3 and TRBJ1-1, with 10 bases identical to TRBD1. CDR3 length: 16 residues. V was pared by 0 bases and J by 8 bases, with 9 bases of the junction left unmatched. Germline assignment: CDR1 LGHNA and CDR2 YSLEER. The DNA of the CDR3 is TGCGCCAGCAGCCAAGACCGGACAGGGGGTTACTTGGAAGCTTTCTTT. Protein: CASSQDRTGGYLEAFF.

The chain combines TRBV29-1 with TRBJ2-5; D gene unclear. The germline V and J ends were trimmed by 4 bases and 2 bases, with 11 bases remaining between them. Per germline, CDR1 SQVTM and CDR2 ANQGSEA. The CDR3 runs 13 residues. The DNA of the CDR3 is TGCAGCGTTGGACGGGTTCCTCAAGAGACCCAGTACTTC. Translating it yields CSVGRVPQETQYF.

The genes are TRBV27 and TRBJ1-1; 7 bases line up with TRBD1. Germline CDR1 and CDR2: MNHEY and SMNVEV (reference sequence). V was pared by 6 bases and J by 5 bases, with 6 bases of the junction left unmatched. The CDR3 is 13 residues long. This chain's CDR3 is CASSLGGETEAFF. CDR3 in DNA: TGTGCCAGCAGCCTAGGGGGCGAGACTGAAGCTTTCTTT.

The rearrangement uses TRBV5-1 and TRBJ2-7, with no clear D. CDR3 length: 14 residues. The V and J ends lost 0 bases and 2 bases respectively, with 9 bases between them. Germline loops: CDR1 SGHRS, CDR2 YFSETQ. The CDR3 region has the DNA TGCGCCAGCAGCTTGGCCACTACCGCCTACGAGCAGTACTTC. Protein product: CASSLATTAYEQYF.

This chain's CDR3 is CASKTGTDEKLFF. The DNA of the CDR3 is TGTGCCAGCAAGACCGGGACAGATGAAAAACTGTTTTTT. The chain has TRBV11-3 and TRBJ1-4; TRBD1 agrees at 7 bases. This CDR3 has 13 amino acids. J gave up 6 bases and V 7 bases, and 5 bases lay outside the gene matches. Germline V CDR1 and CDR2: SGHNT, YENEEA.

The chain recombines TRBV9 with TRBJ2-3; D gene uncertain. This CDR3 contains 14 residues. Deletions cut 3 bases from V and 2 bases from J, with 10 bases between. Germline values: CDR1 SGDLS, CDR2 YYNGEE. CDR3 in amino acids: CASSAASATDTQYF. CDR3 nucleotide sequence: TGTGCCAGCAGCGCAGCGTCGGCCACAGATACGCAGTATTTT.

The V and J genes are TRBV11-3 and TRBJ2-5, with D tentatively TRBD2 (6 bases). The length of the CDR3 is 14 residues. V was cut by 5 bases and J by 1 base, with 11 bases left in between. CDR1 is SGHNT, CDR2 YENEEA, per germline. CDR3 region: CASSGGGAQETQYF. The DNA of the CDR3 is TGTGCCAGCAGCGGAGGCGGGGCCCAAGAGACCCAGTACTTC.

The V gene is TRBV6-4, the J gene TRBJ2-7; D is undetermined. Trimming took 6 bases from V and 3 from J, leaving 6 bases between them. This CDR3 has 11 residues. Germline V gene sequence: CDR1 MRHNA, CDR2 SNTAGT. This CDR3 reads CASRDNYEQYF. In DNA form, the CDR3 reads TGTGCCAGCAGAGACAACTACGAGCAGTACTTC.

The chain employs TRBV6-6 and TRBJ1-5, with no clear D. The CDR3 length is 14 residues. Trimming took off 2 bases at V and 2 bases at J, with 7 bases between the two ends. CDR1 is MNHNY and CDR2 is SVGAGI in the germline V gene (reference sequence). The CDR3 is CASSYSGGNQPQHF. The DNA for the CDR3 is TGTGCCAGCAGTTACAGCGGGGGCAATCAGCCCCAGCATTTT.

The V and J genes are TRBV5-1 and TRBJ2-3; TRBD2 matches at 9 bases. The CDR3 totals 17 residues. CDR1 SGHRS and CDR2 YFSETQ come from the germline V gene. V lost 4 bases, J lost 6 bases, and 15 bases stayed unmatched. CDR3 DNA sequence: TGCGCCAGCAGCATGCTTGAGCGGGAGGTCATTTGGGATACGCAGTATTTT. This encodes CASSMLEREVIWDTQYF.

The chain carries TRBV21-1 and TRBJ2-1; the table gives TRBD1 as D, unverified against the DNA. TRBV21-1 is a pseudogene. This CDR3 contains 20 residues. CDR3 in amino acids: CASSAWDRGPSYTSYNEQFF. For the CDR3, the DNA is TGTGCCAGCAGCGCGTGGGACAGGGGCCCCTCATATACATCCTACAATGAGCAGTTCTTC.

CDR3 nucleotides: TGTGCCAGTAGGTCGACAGGGTCGGGCACAGATACGCAGTATTTT. Encoded protein: CASRSTGSGTDTQYF. This chain uses TRBV19 with TRBJ2-3; 7 bases map to TRBD1. In germline, CDR1 is LNHDA, CDR2 SQIVND (reference sequence). With 6 bases clipped from V and 1 base from J, the junction kept 7 bases outside the gene matches. This CDR3 region has 15 residues.

This chain uses TRBV18 with TRBJ2-6, with TRBD2 matching over 8 bases. Per the germline V gene, CDR1 is KGHSH and CDR2 is LQKENI. V was pared by 2 bases and J by 1 base, with 19 bases of the junction left unmatched. This CDR3 contains 22 residues. The CDR3 reads CASSPYLTPSGRAKSGANVLTF. The CDR3, as DNA: TGTGCCAGCTCACCATATCTCACGCCCTCCGGGAGGGCCAAGTCTGGGGCCAACGTCCTGACTTTC.

The V gene is TRBV5-1, the J gene TRBJ2-3; D gene unclear. The CDR3 is 12 residues long. V was clipped by 7 bases and J by 0 bases, with 6 bases between them. Per the germline V gene, CDR1 is SGHRS and CDR2 is YFSETQ. CDR3 DNA: TGCGCCAGCGGACGGAGCACAGATACGCAGTATTTT. This sequence encodes CASGRSTDTQYF.

For this clone: One junction end disagrees with the germline gene, perhaps due to a read error. This chain uses TRBV6-1 with TRBJ1-1, with D unclear. Germline V gene sequence: CDR1 MNHNS, CDR2 SASEGT. The CDR3 loop spans 11 amino acids. The DNA of the CDR3 is TGTGCCAGCAGTGACGCCCTCACGGTCGGTTTT. Encoded protein: CASSDALTVGF.

The chain combines TRBV11-3 with TRBJ2-7; TRBD2 aligns across 10 bases. Germline V lookup: CDR1 SGHNT, CDR2 YENEEA. There are 15 residues in the CDR3. J was trimmed by 5 bases and V by 1 base; bases with no gene match: 5. As DNA, the CDR3 is TGTGCCAGCAGCTTAGCGGGGCTAGCGGGAGACGAGCAGTACTTC. Its translation is CASSLAGLAGDEQYF.